These 9 T cell receptor beta chains were all obtained from the same sample, sequenced in a study of cytomegalovirus exposure and HLA in healthy donors. The PCR had 60 Vbeta and 13 Jbeta primers. TCRdb keeps only in-frame clones here, not all; method: immunoSEQ multiplex PCR. The sample yields about 130,000 clones, under 80% seen once. The sample comprised PBMCs. The receptors shown here come from a man aged 40-50 years in good health and CMV-seropositive.

This chain uses TRBV19 with TRBJ2-1, with D uncertain. Germline V gene data show CDR1 as LNHDA and CDR2 as SQIVND (reference sequence). CDR3 size: 12 residues. The V end lost 10 bases, the J end lost 7 bases, and 14 bases lay between the germline ends. CDR3 sequence: CATRIGVNEQFF. The CDR3 DNA is TGTGCCACTCGGATTGGAGTAAATGAGCAGTTCTTC.

The J gene is TRBJ2-7, the V gene TRBV18, with D tentatively TRBD1 (5 bases). Germline CDR1 reads KGHSH; CDR2 reads LQKENI. The CDR3 runs to 14 residues. Trimming pared 1 base from V and 4 bases from J, leaving 11 bases between. The CDR3 loop reads CASSPRQYSYEQYF. The CDR3, as DNA: TGTGCCAGCTCACCACGACAGTATTCGTACGAGCAGTACTTC.

V usage is TRBV7-2 and J usage is TRBJ2-3, with 10 bases fitting TRBD2. Trimming cost V 2 bases and J 6 bases; bases outside gene matches: 5. Germline values: CDR1 SGHTA, CDR2 FQGNSA. The CDR3 extends over 15 amino acids. The CDR3 DNA reads TGTGCCAGCAGCTTATCACGGACTAGCGGTGATACGCAGTATTTT. Translated: CASSLSRTSGDTQYF.

The chain has TRBV7-9 and TRBJ1-3; D is undetermined. The germline CDR1 and CDR2 sequences are SEHNR and FQNEAQ (reference sequence). Trimming cost V 2 bases and J 7 bases, with 12 bases left between them. The CDR3 is made up of 14 amino acids. CDR3 DNA sequence: TGTGCCAGCAGCTTAAGAGGGAGTACGAACACCATATATTTT. Protein product: CASSLRGSTNTIYF.

The rearrangement links TRBV19 to TRBJ2-7, with D maybe TRBD2 (6 bases). This CDR3 contains 14 residues. CDR1 and CDR2 (germline): LNHDA, SQIVND (reference sequence). Deletions cut 4 bases from V and 0 bases from J, with 10 bases between. The DNA of the CDR3 is TGTGCCAGTAGTACTAGCGTGAGCTCCTACGAGCAGTACTTC. Protein: CASSTSVSSYEQYF.

This chain joins TRBV4-3 and TRBJ1-5; no reliable D call. Trimming removed 2 bases at V and 4 bases at J, with 6 bases between. This CDR3 has 13 residues. CDR1 is LGHNA and CDR2 is YSLEER in the germline V gene. The CDR3 DNA is TGCGCCAGCAGCCAATCAGCGAATCAGCCCCAGCATTTT. Encoded protein: CASSQSANQPQHF.

The chain joins TRBV19 to TRBJ2-1; 12 bases agree with TRBD2. Germline values: CDR1 LNHDA, CDR2 SQIVND (reference sequence). This CDR3 comprises 19 residues. J lost 9 bases, V lost 4 bases, and 19 bases had no gene match. The chain's CDR3 is CASSTPNLGLAGSGGEQFF. The CDR3, as DNA: TGTGCCAGTAGTACCCCTAATCTAGGACTAGCGGGGTCAGGGGGTGAGCAGTTCTTC.

This clone is a singleton in its sample. J is TRBJ1-6 and V is TRBV5-1, with TRBD1 identical over 7 bases. Per germline, CDR1 SGHRS and CDR2 YFSETQ. With 4 bases clipped from V and 4 bases from J, the junction kept 8 bases outside the gene matches. The CDR3 consists of 16 residues. CDR3 in DNA: TGCGCCAGCAGCCAGCAGGGGGTCGGATATAATTCACCCCTCCACTTT. Its translation: CASSQQGVGYNSPLHF.

The V and J genes are TRBV7-9 and TRBJ2-3, with TRBD1 identical over 8 bases. Trimming at V came to 6 bases and at J to 5 bases, leaving 7 bases not matched to a gene. The germline CDR1 and CDR2 sequences are SEHNR and FQNEAQ (reference sequence). There are 14 residues in the CDR3. The CDR3 protein is CASRSQGAGDTQYF. In nucleotides, the CDR3 is TGTGCCAGCAGGTCTCAGGGGGCGGGAGATACGCAGTATTTT. Full variable domain (rest looked up from reference TRBV7-9 and TRBJ2-3): DTGVSQNPRHKITKRGQNVTFRCDPISEHNRLYWYRQTLGQGPEFLTYFQNEAQLEKSRLLSDRFSAERPKGSFSTLEIQRTEQGDSAMYLCASRSQGAGDTQYFGPGTRLTVL.